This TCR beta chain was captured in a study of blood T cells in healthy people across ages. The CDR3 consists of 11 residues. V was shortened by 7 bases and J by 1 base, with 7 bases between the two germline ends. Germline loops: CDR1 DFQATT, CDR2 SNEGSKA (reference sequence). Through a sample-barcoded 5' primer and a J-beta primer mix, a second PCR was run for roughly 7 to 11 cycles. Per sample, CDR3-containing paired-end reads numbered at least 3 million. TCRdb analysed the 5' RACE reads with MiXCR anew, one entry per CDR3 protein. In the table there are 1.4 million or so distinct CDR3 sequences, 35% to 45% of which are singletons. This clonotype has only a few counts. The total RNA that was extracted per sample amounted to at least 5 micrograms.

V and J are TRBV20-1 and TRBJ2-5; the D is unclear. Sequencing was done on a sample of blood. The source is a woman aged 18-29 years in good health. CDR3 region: CSVGTQETQYF. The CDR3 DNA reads TGCAGTGTCGGCACCCAAGAGACCCAGTACTTC.